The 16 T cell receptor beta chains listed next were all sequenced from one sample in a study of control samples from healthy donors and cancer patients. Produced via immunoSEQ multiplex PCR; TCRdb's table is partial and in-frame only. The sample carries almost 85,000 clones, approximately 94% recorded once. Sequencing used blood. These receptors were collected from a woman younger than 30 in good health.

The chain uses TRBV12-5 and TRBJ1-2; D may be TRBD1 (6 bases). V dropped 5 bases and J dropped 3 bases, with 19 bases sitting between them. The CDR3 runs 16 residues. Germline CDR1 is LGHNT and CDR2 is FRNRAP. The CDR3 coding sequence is TGTGCTAGTGGTATAACTAACAGGGTCTTCGACTATGGCTACACCTTC. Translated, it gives CASGITNRVFDYGYTF. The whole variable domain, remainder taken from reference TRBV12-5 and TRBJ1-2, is DARVTQTPRHKVTEMGQEVTMRCQPILGHNTVFWYRQTMMQGLELLAYFRNRAPLDDSGMPKDRFSAEMPDATLATLKIQPSEPRDSAVYFCASGITNRVFDYGYTFGSGTRLTVV.

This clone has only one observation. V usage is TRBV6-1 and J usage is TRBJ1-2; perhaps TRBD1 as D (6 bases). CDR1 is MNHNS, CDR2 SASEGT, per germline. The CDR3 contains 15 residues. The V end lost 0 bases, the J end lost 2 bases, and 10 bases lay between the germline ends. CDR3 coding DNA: TGTGCCAGCAGTGAAGCCCACGGGGGCAACTATGGCTACACCTTC. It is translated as CASSEAHGGNYGYTF.

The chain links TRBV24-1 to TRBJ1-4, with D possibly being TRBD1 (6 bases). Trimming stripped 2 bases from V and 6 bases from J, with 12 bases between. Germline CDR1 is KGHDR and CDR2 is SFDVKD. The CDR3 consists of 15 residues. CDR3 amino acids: CATSDSQGPYEKLFF. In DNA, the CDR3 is TGTGCCACCAGTGATTCACAGGGACCGTATGAAAAACTGTTTTTT.

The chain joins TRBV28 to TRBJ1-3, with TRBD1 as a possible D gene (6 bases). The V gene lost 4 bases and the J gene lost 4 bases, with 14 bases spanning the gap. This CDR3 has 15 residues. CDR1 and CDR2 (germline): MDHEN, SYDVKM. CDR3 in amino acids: CASSWAGAGGNTIYF. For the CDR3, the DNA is TGTGCCAGCAGTTGGGCGGGGGCTGGCGGAAACACCATATATTTT.

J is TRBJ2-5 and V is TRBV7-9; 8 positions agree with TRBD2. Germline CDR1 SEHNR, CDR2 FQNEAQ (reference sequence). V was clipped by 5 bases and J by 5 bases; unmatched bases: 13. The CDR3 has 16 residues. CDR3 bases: TGTGCCAGCAGCCGGGGGGGCGAAGGATTCCATGAGACCCAGTACTTC. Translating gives CASSRGGEGFHETQYF.

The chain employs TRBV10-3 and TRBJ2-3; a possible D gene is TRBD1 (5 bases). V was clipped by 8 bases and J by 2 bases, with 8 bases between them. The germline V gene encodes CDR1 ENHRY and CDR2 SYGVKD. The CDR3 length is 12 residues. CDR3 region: CAIRQHTDTQYF. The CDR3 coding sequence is TGTGCCATCCGACAGCACACAGATACGCAGTATTTT.

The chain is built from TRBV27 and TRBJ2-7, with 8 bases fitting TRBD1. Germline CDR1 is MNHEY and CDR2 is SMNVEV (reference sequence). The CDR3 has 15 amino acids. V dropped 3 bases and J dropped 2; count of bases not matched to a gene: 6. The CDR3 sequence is CASSFWTGYPYEQYF. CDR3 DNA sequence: TGTGCCAGCAGTTTTTGGACAGGGTATCCCTACGAGCAGTACTTC.

The CDR3 loop reads CASSPQTTIQETQYF. As DNA, the CDR3 is TGTGCCAGCAGCCCACAGACTACAATACAAGAGACCCAGTACTTC. The rearrangement uses TRBV11-1 and TRBJ2-5; possible D gene TRBD2, 5 bases. Germline assignment: CDR1 SGHAT and CDR2 FQDESV (reference sequence). The V gene lost 5 bases and the J gene lost 2 bases, with 15 bases spanning the gap. This CDR3 is 15 amino acids long.

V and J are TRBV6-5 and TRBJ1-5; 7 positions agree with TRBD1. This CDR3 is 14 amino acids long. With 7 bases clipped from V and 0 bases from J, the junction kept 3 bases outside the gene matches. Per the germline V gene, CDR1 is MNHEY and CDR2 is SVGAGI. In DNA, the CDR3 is TGTGCCAGCAAGGACAGGCTTAGCAATCAGCCCCAGCATTTT. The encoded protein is CASKDRLSNQPQHF.

The CDR3 DNA reads as TGTGCCAGCAGTGACAGGGGGCAAAGGGAGCAGTACTTC. Its protein is CASSDRGQREQYF. The gene calls are TRBV6-1 and TRBJ2-7; TRBD1 agrees at 8 bases. This CDR3 contains 13 residues. Trimming removed 3 bases from V and 7 bases from J; junction bases left unmatched: 5. Germline V gene lookup returns CDR1 MNHNS and CDR2 SASEGT.

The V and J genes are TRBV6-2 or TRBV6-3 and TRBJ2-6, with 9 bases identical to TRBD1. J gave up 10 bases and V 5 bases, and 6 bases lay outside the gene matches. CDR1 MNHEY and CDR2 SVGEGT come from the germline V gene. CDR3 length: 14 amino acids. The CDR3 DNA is TGTGCCAGCAGTCACGGGACAGGGTATAACGTCCTGACTTTC. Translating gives CASSHGTGYNVLTF.

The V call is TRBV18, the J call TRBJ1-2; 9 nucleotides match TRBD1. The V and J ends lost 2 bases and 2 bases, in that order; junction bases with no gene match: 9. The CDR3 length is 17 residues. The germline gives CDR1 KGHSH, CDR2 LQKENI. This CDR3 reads CASSPGTLQGANYGYTF. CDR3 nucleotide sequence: TGTGCCAGCTCACCAGGCACACTACAGGGGGCCAACTATGGCTACACCTTC.

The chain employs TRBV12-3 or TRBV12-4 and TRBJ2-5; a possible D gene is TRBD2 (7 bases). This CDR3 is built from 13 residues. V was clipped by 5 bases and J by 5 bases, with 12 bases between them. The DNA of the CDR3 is TGTGCCAGCAGTCGCGGGGGCTGGGAGACCCAGTACTTC. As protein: CASSRGGWETQYF.

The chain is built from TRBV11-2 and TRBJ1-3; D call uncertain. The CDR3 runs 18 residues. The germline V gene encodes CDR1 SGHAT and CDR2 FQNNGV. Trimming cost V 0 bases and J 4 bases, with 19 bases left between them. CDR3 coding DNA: TGTGCCAGCAGCTTAGATATTCAGGAATCTTACTACGGAAACACCATATATTTT. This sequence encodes CASSLDIQESYYGNTIYF.

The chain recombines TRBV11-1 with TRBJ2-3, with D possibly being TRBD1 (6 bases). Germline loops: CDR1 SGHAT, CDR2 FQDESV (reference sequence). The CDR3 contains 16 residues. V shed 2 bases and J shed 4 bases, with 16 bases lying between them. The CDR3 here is CASSLLGRGSADTQYF. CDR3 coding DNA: TGTGCCAGCAGCTTATTAGGCAGGGGAAGTGCAGATACGCAGTATTTT.

The CDR3 DNA sequence: TGTGCCAGCAGCCAAGGTGGGACAGGTTTGGGAAACACCATATATTTT. Encoded protein: CASSQGGTGLGNTIYF. This sequence joins TRBV4-2 and TRBJ1-3; 8 nucleotides line up with TRBD1. The germline V gene encodes CDR1 LGHNA and CDR2 YNFKEQ. The V and J ends lost 1 base and 4 bases, in that order; junction bases with no gene match: 6. CDR3 length equals 16 residues.